This TCR beta chain appears in the sequencing data of a study of T cell changes during pregnancy in multiple sclerosis. CDR1 SGHTA and CDR2 FQGNSA come from the germline V gene. Between the trimmed V and J ends, which lost 5 bases and 8 bases, there was a span of 21 bases. This CDR3 is built from 16 residues. Profiling relied on immunoSEQ multiplex PCR, and the TCRdb table lists in-frame clones only, not all of them. In the table there are some 41,000 clones, 90% to 95% of which are singletons. This clone was seen more than once but under ten times. This receptor was identified in a female donor in good health, enrolled as a control in a pregnancy study. V gene TRBV7-2 combines with J gene TRBJ1-4; D may be TRBD1 (5 bases). This specimen consisted of CD4+ T cells from peripheral blood mononuclear cells, obtained in the third trimester of pregnancy. Here the CDR3 DNA reads TGTGCCAGCAGCGTGTCGGTAACAGGACGAAACGAAAAACTGTTTTTT. It codes for CASSVSVTGRNEKLFF.